This T cell receptor beta chain was sequenced during a study of early T cells in non-severe SARS-CoV-2 infection. CDR1 is SGHTA and CDR2 is FQGNSA in the germline V gene. With 4 bases removed from V and 0 bases from J, the gap between germline ends came to 13 bases. The CDR3 spans 15 residues. Each CDR3 protein is one row after TCRdb ran MiXCR on the 5' RACE reads. The sample shows tens of thousands of distinct CDR3 sequences, roughly an eighth of them seen only once. The receptor comes from an adult who was a healthcare worker with PCR-confirmed SARS-CoV-2 infection or an uninfected control (not recorded which). V gene TRBV7-2 combines with J gene TRBJ2-7; D tentatively fits TRBD1 or TRBD2 (5 bases each). Sequencing input: whole blood. CDR3 DNA: TGTGCCAGCAGCTCGGGACCTTCGAGCTCCTACGAGCAGTACTTC. It specifies CASSSGPSSSYEQYF.